Listed here are 22 T cell receptor beta chains from one sample, sequenced in a study of CD8+ T cells in alopecia areata. Alopecia areata patients provided lesional scalp punch biopsies and peripheral blood, both collected for the study. Reverse transcription of extracted RNA yielded cDNA, which provided the sequencing template. Sequencing used immunoSEQ multiplex PCR; TCRdb keeps in-frame clones, though not all of them. In the table there are over 10,000 clones, roughly 55% of which are singletons. Sequencing was done on a sample of skin. These receptors all stem from a human donor with alopecia areata.

This chain joins TRBV7-2 and TRBJ1-1; maybe TRBD1 (5 bases). Between the trimmed V and J ends, which lost 2 bases and 6 bases, there was a span of 10 bases. Germline assignment: CDR1 SGHTA and CDR2 FQGNSA. The CDR3 spans 13 residues. The CDR3 protein is CASSLQGLAEAFF. The CDR3 DNA is TGTGCCAGCAGCTTACAGGGTTTGGCTGAAGCTTTCTTT.

V gene TRBV30 combines with J gene TRBJ1-1, with a tentative D call TRBD1 (5 bases). The CDR3 loop spans 14 amino acids. From germline, CDR1 is GTSNPN and CDR2 SVGIG (reference sequence). Trimming left V 3 bases short and J 2 bases short, with 13 bases between. The CDR3 DNA reads as TGTGCCTGGAGATCAGACAGCCCTAACACTGAAGCTTTCTTT. Protein sequence: CAWRSDSPNTEAFF.

In its sample, this clone ranks as medium-sized. The chain links TRBV7-2 to TRBJ2-7, with D possibly matching TRBD2 (5 bases). Deletions cut 1 base from V and 2 bases from J, with 15 bases between. Germline assignment: CDR1 SGHTA and CDR2 FQGNSA. The length of the CDR3 is 16 residues. The CDR3 loop reads CASSLVAFRATYEQYF. CDR3 bases: TGTGCCAGCAGCTTAGTAGCGTTTCGAGCAACCTACGAGCAGTACTTC.

The chain is built from TRBV6-4 and TRBJ2-1; 10 positions match TRBD2. The germline gives CDR1 MRHNA, CDR2 SNTAGT. This CDR3 is 16 amino acids long. V lost 3 bases and J lost 5; bases outside the gene matches: 7. CDR3 in DNA: TGTGCCAGCAGTGAGCTAGCGGGAGTTGGTAACAATGAGCAGTTCTTC. Protein: CASSELAGVGNNEQFF.

The chain combines TRBV2 with TRBJ1-3; possibly TRBD1 for D (6 bases). Germline V lookup: CDR1 SNHLY, CDR2 FYNNEI. V dropped 2 bases and J dropped 4 bases, with 21 bases sitting between them. CDR3 length: 18 residues. This chain's CDR3 is CASSESAPTAGAGNTIYF. CDR3 nucleotide sequence: TGTGCCAGCAGTGAATCCGCCCCCACTGCGGGGGCCGGAAACACCATATATTTT.

The table lists this clone with a few counts. This chain links TRBV18 with TRBJ2-7, with a tentative D call TRBD1 (5 bases). The CDR3 has 16 amino acids. CDR1 is KGHSH, CDR2 LQKENI, per germline. The V gene lost 3 bases and the J gene lost 0 bases, with 15 bases spanning the gap. This chain's CDR3 is CASSPTQGTSSYEQYF. CDR3 coding DNA: TGTGCCAGCTCACCGACCCAGGGAACAAGCTCCTACGAGCAGTACTTC.

This chain connects TRBV5-4 to TRBJ1-5; a possible D gene is TRBD1 (6 bases). Deletions cut 3 bases from V and 2 bases from J, with 9 bases between. Germline CDR1 is SGHNT and CDR2 is YYREEE (reference sequence). This CDR3 is built from 14 residues. The CDR3 here is CASSSGDGNQPQHF. In nucleotides, the CDR3 is TGTGCCAGCAGCTCAGGGGACGGCAATCAGCCCCAGCATTTT. The entire variable domain, with the rest obtained from reference TRBV5-4 and TRBJ1-5, is as follows: ETGVTQSPTHLIKTRGQQVTLRCSSQSGHNTVSWYQQALGQGPQFIFQYYREEENGRGNFPPRFSGLQFPNYSSELNVNALELDDSALYLCASSSGDGNQPQHFGDGTRLSIL.

Comment on this clone: This sample includes further DNA sequences coding for the same CDR3. V gene TRBV19 combines with J gene TRBJ2-2; D call uncertain. CDR3 length: 13 residues. CDR1 is LNHDA and CDR2 is SQIVND in the germline V gene (reference sequence). The germline V and J ends were trimmed by 5 bases and 2 bases, with 6 bases remaining between them. The CDR3 DNA sequence: TGTGCCAGTAGTCCTATCAACACCGGGGAGCTGTTTTTT. This gives the protein CASSPINTGELFF.

The chain joins TRBV5-4 to TRBJ2-5; possibly TRBD2 for D (5 bases). The V and J ends lost 4 bases and 5 bases respectively, with 12 bases between them. The CDR3 covers 13 residues. The V gene's germline CDR1 is SGHNT and CDR2 YYREEE (reference sequence). The CDR3 loop reads CASSQRTGETQYF. The DNA of the CDR3 is TGTGCCAGCAGCCAACGGACTGGGGAGACCCAGTACTTC.

J is TRBJ1-4 and V is TRBV27; 7 nucleotides match TRBD1. Germline trimming cut 3 bases from V and 8 bases from J; bases unmatched to any gene: 6. This CDR3 has 14 amino acids. Per the germline V gene, CDR1 is MNHEY and CDR2 is SMNVEV (reference sequence). The CDR3 sequence: CASSFKGGLEKLFF. CDR3 DNA: TGTGCCAGCAGTTTTAAAGGGGGCTTGGAAAAACTGTTTTTT.

Concerning this clone itself: This likely came from a read error, as a far larger clone is one base away. The gene calls are TRBV7-9 and TRBJ2-1; D gene uncertain. This CDR3 has 16 residues. Trimming pared 1 base from V and 0 bases from J, leaving 10 bases between. CDR1 and CDR2 from the germline V gene are SEHNR and FQNEAQ (reference sequence). CDR3 coding DNA: TGTGCCAGCAGCTTAGTTAGCTGGAGCTCCTACAATGAGCAGTTCTTC. Translation: CASSLVSWSSYNEQFF.

The chain carries TRBV4-1 and TRBJ2-1; D remains ambiguous. The CDR3 runs to 16 residues. The germline CDR1 and CDR2 sequences are MGHRA and YSYEKL. V was cut by 0 bases and J by 0 bases, with 9 bases left in between. The CDR3 spells CASSQDQLSSYNEQFF. The CDR3 region has the DNA TGCGCCAGCAGCCAAGATCAACTTAGCTCCTACAATGAGCAGTTCTTC.

V usage is TRBV19 and J usage is TRBJ2-1; 9 positions agree with TRBD2. The junction had 6 bases not matched to a gene; V was cut back by 3 bases and J by 3 bases. Germline V CDR1 and CDR2: LNHDA, SQIVND (reference sequence). The CDR3 consists of 16 residues. CDR3 nucleotide sequence: TGTGCCAGTAGTATGGGGGGACTAGCCTTCTACAATGAGCAGTTCTTC. Amino acids: CASSMGGLAFYNEQFF.

Details on this clone: One junction end does not reproduce the germline sequence, and a read error may be involved. The chain is built from TRBV28 and TRBJ1-1; no definite D call. The germline V gene encodes CDR1 MDHEN and CDR2 SYDVKM. This CDR3 is built from 11 residues. Here the CDR3 reads CASSVNTEAFF. The CDR3 nucleotides are TGTGCCAGCAGTGTGAATACTGAAGCTTTCTTT.

This clone is categorized as medium-sized. The chain recombines TRBV18 with TRBJ2-3; D might be TRBD2 (5 bases). Trimming removed 4 bases from V and 6 bases from J, with 14 bases in between. The CDR3 is 14 residues long. Germline CDR1 reads KGHSH; CDR2 reads LQKENI. The CDR3 reads CASSRLALADTQYF. CDR3 DNA: TGTGCCAGCTCACGTCTCGCCCTAGCCGATACGCAGTATTTT.

CDR3 sequence reads: CASSQSYISPHAGNEQFF. The CDR3 DNA sequence: TGCGCCAGCAGTCAATCTTATATATCACCCCATGCGGGCAATGAGCAGTTCTTC. The chain combines TRBV23-1 with TRBJ2-1; TRBD2 is a possible D gene (5 bases). TRBV23-1 carries the ORF label, with uncertain function. The CDR3 is 18 residues long. The V end was cut by 0 bases, the J end by 6 bases, with 21 bases between.

V usage is TRBV5-1 and J usage is TRBJ2-7; 7 bases agree with TRBD2. Germline-derived CDR1 and CDR2 are SGHRS and YFSETQ. The trim removed 0 bases at V and 4 bases at J, leaving 10 bases unmatched. The length of the CDR3 is 16 residues. CDR3 residues: CASSLGSAGAGYEQYF. For the CDR3, the DNA is TGCGCCAGCAGCTTGGGGTCTGCGGGAGCAGGATACGAGCAGTACTTC.

The chain carries TRBV28 and TRBJ2-7; D gene unclear. Germline CDR1 reads MDHEN; CDR2 reads SYDVKM. This CDR3 is 13 amino acids long. The V gene lost 8 bases and the J gene lost 3 bases, with 14 bases spanning the gap. CDR3 loop: CASVGYTDYEQYF. CDR3 DNA sequence: TGTGCCAGCGTAGGGTATACGGACTACGAGCAGTACTTC. The full variable domain, in which reference TRBV28 and TRBJ2-7 provide the parts outside the CDR3, is DVKVTQSSRYLVKRTGEKVFLECVQDMDHENMFWYRQDPGLGLRLIYFSYDVKMKEKGDIPEGYSVSREKKERFSLILESASTNQTSMYLCASVGYTDYEQYFGPGTRLTVT.

This chain links TRBV4-1 with TRBJ2-2; possibly TRBD1 or TRBD2 for D (5 bases each). This CDR3 has 16 amino acids. CDR1 is MGHRA and CDR2 is YSYEKL in the germline V gene. Between the trimmed V and J ends, which lost 0 bases and 4 bases, there was a span of 12 bases. This chain's CDR3 is CASSQEGPGPTGELFF. Written as DNA, the CDR3 is TGCGCCAGCAGCCAAGAGGGTCCGGGGCCCACCGGGGAGCTGTTTTTT.

The V gene is TRBV28, the J gene TRBJ2-5, with no clear D. Between the trimmed V and J ends, which lost 1 base and 2 bases, there was a span of 8 bases. The germline V gene encodes CDR1 MDHEN and CDR2 SYDVKM. This CDR3 comprises 14 residues. CDR3 sequence reads: CASSLYPEQETQYF. CDR3 DNA sequence: TGTGCCAGCAGTTTATATCCAGAACAAGAGACCCAGTACTTC.

This rearrangement joins TRBV7-6 to TRBJ2-2, with D possibly matching TRBD1 (5 bases). Trimming took off 5 bases at V and 0 bases at J, with 16 bases between the two ends. The CDR3 length is 17 residues. CDR1 and CDR2 (germline): SGHVS, FNYEAQ. CDR3 in DNA: TGTGCCAGCAGCATACGTTTTGGGGCTTCGAACACCGGGGAGCTGTTTTTT. It is translated as CASSIRFGASNTGELFF.

In regard to this clone: The same CDR3 can be traced to other DNA sequences in this sample. The chain is built from TRBV14 and TRBJ2-1; no clear D gene. The CDR3 is 11 residues long. Trimming took 4 bases from V and 4 from J, leaving 2 bases between them. CDR1 and CDR2 from the germline V gene are SGHDN and FVKESK. CDR3 DNA: TGTGCCAGCAGCCTATACAATGAGCAGTTCTTC. Protein: CASSLYNEQFF.